This TCR beta chain was sequenced in a study of shared clonotypes between healthy human individuals. Selected positively for CCR7 and CD45RO-negative, naive CD8 cells excluded terminally differentiated effector memory CD45RA+ cells. Study conclusions and caveats: Sorted-subset sequencing was shown by rarefaction to be incomplete despite large depth.

Libraries were prepared by immunoSEQ multiplex PCR; TCRdb keeps only in-frame clonotypes and omits some of them. The table lists hundreds of thousands of clones, just over 90% of them singletons, with approximately 24% in the top ten. The germline V and J ends were trimmed by 6 bases and 0 bases, with 11 bases remaining between them. In germline, CDR1 is MRHNA, CDR2 SNTAGT. CDR3 length: 15 residues. As to this clone: The antigen remains unidentified.

Sequences were obtained from naive CD8+ T cells sorted from blood. The V and J genes are TRBV6-4 and TRBJ2-2, with a weak D call TRBD1 (6 bases). The clonotype was recovered from a man between 25 and 39 years old in good health. CDR3 protein: CASSPQGTNTGELFF. CDR3 coding DNA: TGTGCCAGCAGCCCACAGGGAACGAACACCGGGGAGCTGTTTTTT.